A single sample is the source of the 5 T cell receptor beta chains below, sequenced in a study of OX40 agonist ivuxolimab in advanced cancers. Clones were sequenced by immunoSEQ multiplex PCR, and TCRdb holds only the in-frame ones, with some missing. The sample records about 27,000 clones, more than 60% being singletons. The sequencing used CD4+ or CD8+ T cells sorted from blood, collected in a trial of the OX40 agonist ivuxolimab. The receptors shown here come from an adult with an advanced solid tumor such as melanoma, head and neck, liver or kidney cancer.

J is TRBJ1-1 and V is TRBV13; the D gene is possibly TRBD1 (5 bases). This CDR3 is 14 amino acids long. Germline V gene lookup returns CDR1 PRHDT and CDR2 FYEKMQ (reference sequence). V was trimmed by 3 bases and J by 7 bases, leaving 15 bases between them. The CDR3 DNA sequence: TGTGCCAGCAGCTTTATGGGCAGGGTCGGTGAAGCTTTCTTT. It encodes CASSFMGRVGEAFF.

The chain employs TRBV9 and TRBJ2-7, with D possibly being TRBD2 (7 bases). The CDR3 sequence is 16 residues long. Germline CDR1 SGDLS, CDR2 YYNGEE. Trimming took off 3 bases at V and 3 bases at J, with 19 bases between the two ends. CDR3 sequence: CASSATSERGDYEQYF. CDR3 DNA: TGTGCCAGCAGCGCCACTAGCGAGAGGGGGGACTACGAGCAGTACTTC.

V gene TRBV5-4 combines with J gene TRBJ1-2; TRBD1 is a possible D gene (6 bases). V was clipped by 2 bases and J by 5 bases, with 16 bases between them. Germline-derived CDR1 and CDR2 are SGHNT and YYREEE (reference sequence). The CDR3 runs to 15 residues. The CDR3 region is CASSFNRDIRYGYTF. The CDR3, as DNA: TGTGCCAGCAGCTTCAACAGGGACATACGGTATGGCTACACCTTC. Full variable domain (rest looked up from reference TRBV5-4 and TRBJ1-2): ETGVTQSPTHLIKTRGQQVTLRCSSQSGHNTVSWYQQALGQGPQFIFQYYREEENGRGNFPPRFSGLQFPNYSSELNVNALELDDSALYLCASSFNRDIRYGYTFGSGTRLTVV.

This clone appeared once. The rearrangement joins TRBV4-1 to TRBJ1-6; TRBD1 agrees at 7 bases. After removal of 2 bases from V and 2 bases from J, the junction contained 3 bases not matched to a gene. Germline loops: CDR1 MGHRA, CDR2 YSYEKL. This CDR3 is built from 16 residues. CDR3 in amino acids: CASSQRQGAYNSPLHF. Here the CDR3 DNA reads TGCGCCAGCAGCCAACGACAGGGTGCCTATAATTCACCCCTCCACTTT.

The chain has TRBV2 and TRBJ2-5, with D possibly called TRBD1 or TRBD2 (5 bases each). Looked up from germline, CDR1 is SNHLY and CDR2 is FYNNEI. The CDR3 runs 12 residues. Trimming shortened V by 7 bases and J by 5 bases, and 11 bases separated the two germline ends. The CDR3, as DNA: TGTGCCAGCATGAGACAGCGGGAGACCCAGTACTTC. Translated: CASMRQRETQYF.